Listed below are T cell receptor beta chains from one sample, sequenced in a study of OX40 agonist ivuxolimab in advanced cancers. TCRdb's table, derived via immunoSEQ multiplex PCR, lists solely in-frame clones and lacks some. The repertoire holds about 32,000 clones, roughly 89% seen once, with approximately 20% in the top ten. Sequencing was performed on CD4+ or CD8+ T cells sorted from blood, taken in a trial of the OX40 agonist ivuxolimab. The receptors stem from an adult with an advanced solid tumor such as melanoma, head and neck, liver or kidney cancer. Both conserved end residues are part of each CDR3. Fields, in order: J gene, D gene, V gene, clone size, CDR3 DNA, CDR3 protein. A D gene is named only where the DNA matches it firmly. Clone size appears in some rows only: once, few, many, or a class for an expanded clone.

j_call: TRBJ1-2; d_call: NA; v_call: TRBV5-1; clone_size: NA; cdr3_nt: TGCGCCAGCAGCTTCGACCAATATGGCTACACCTTC; cdr3_aa: CASSFDQYGYTF
j_call: TRBJ2-1; d_call: NA; v_call: TRBV7-9; clone_size: NA; cdr3_nt: TGTGCCAGCAGCTTAGGACCTGAGACTTTGAATGAGCAGTTCTTC; cdr3_aa: CASSLGPETLNEQFF
j_call: TRBJ1-5; d_call: TRBD1; v_call: TRBV28; clone_size: NA; cdr3_nt: TGTGCCAGCAGTCGGGACAGGGGGTACGTTCAGCCCCAGCATTTT; cdr3_aa: CASSRDRGYVQPQHF
j_call: TRBJ2-7; d_call: NA; v_call: TRBV5-1; clone_size: once; cdr3_nt: TGCGCCAGCAGCCTCGGTGGGGACAACGCCTACGAGCAGTACTTC; cdr3_aa: CASSLGGDNAYEQYF
j_call: TRBJ2-1; d_call: TRBD2; v_call: TRBV9; clone_size: NA; cdr3_nt: TGTGCCAGCAGAGGGACGGGAGGCTCCTACAATGAGCAGTTCTTC; cdr3_aa: CASRGTGGSYNEQFF
j_call: TRBJ2-7; d_call: TRBD1; v_call: TRBV7-6; clone_size: NA; cdr3_nt: TGTGCCAGCAGCTTAGTCCGGACAGGGGCCCACGAGCAGTACTTC; cdr3_aa: CASSLVRTGAHEQYF
j_call: TRBJ2-2; d_call: NA; v_call: TRBV1; clone_size: NA; cdr3_nt: TGCACCAGCAGGTGGACTAGCGGGAGGGCGGGCTTGTCCCCCGGGGAGCTGTTTTTT; cdr3_aa: CTSRWTSGRAGLSPGELFF
j_call: TRBJ2-2; d_call: NA; v_call: TRBV30; clone_size: NA; cdr3_nt: TGTGCCTGGGACTCAAGGGGGGACGGGGAGCTGTTTTTT; cdr3_aa: CAWDSRGDGELFF
j_call: TRBJ2-1; d_call: NA; v_call: TRBV2; clone_size: NA; cdr3_nt: TGTGCCAGCAGTGGGGCGGCTCTTACCTACAATGAGCAGTTCTTC; cdr3_aa: CASSGAALTYNEQFF
j_call: TRBJ1-2; d_call: NA; v_call: TRBV6-1; clone_size: NA; cdr3_nt: TGTGCCAGCAGCGAGGGAGAGATCTATGGCTACACCTTC; cdr3_aa: CASSEGEIYGYTF
j_call: TRBJ2-7; d_call: NA; v_call: TRBV28; clone_size: NA; cdr3_nt: TGTGCCAGCAGTTTTGATAGGGTCGAGCAGTACTTC; cdr3_aa: CASSFDRVEQYF
j_call: TRBJ2-2; d_call: NA; v_call: TRBV2; clone_size: NA; cdr3_nt: TGTGCCAGCAGTGAAAAAGGGGTCCGACCTTCAACCGGGGAGCTGTTTTTT; cdr3_aa: CASSEKGVRPSTGELFF
j_call: TRBJ2-7; d_call: TRBD1; v_call: TRBV27; clone_size: NA; cdr3_nt: TGTGCCAGCAGTAGGACAGGGGGCTTCGACGAGCAGTACTTC; cdr3_aa: CASSRTGGFDEQYF
j_call: TRBJ2-2; d_call: TRBD1; v_call: TRBV27; clone_size: NA; cdr3_nt: TGTGCCAGCAGTTTCGACAGGGAATGGGAGACCGGGGAGCTGTTTTTT; cdr3_aa: CASSFDREWETGELFF
j_call: TRBJ2-1; d_call: NA; v_call: TRBV30; clone_size: NA; cdr3_nt: TGTGCCGCGTCTGGACTGGGCTTTTATGAGCAGTTCTTC; cdr3_aa: CAASGLGFYEQFF
j_call: TRBJ1-2; d_call: NA; v_call: TRBV9; clone_size: NA; cdr3_nt: TGTGCCAGCAGCGTTAGGGCAGGGAGTCTTCCCTATGGATACACCTTC; cdr3_aa: CASSVRAGSLPYGYTF
j_call: TRBJ2-6; d_call: TRBD1; v_call: TRBV30; clone_size: NA; cdr3_nt: TGTGCCTGGAGTGTACCAGGACAGGGTATCAACGTCCTGACTTTC; cdr3_aa: CAWSVPGQGINVLTF
j_call: TRBJ2-5; d_call: NA; v_call: TRBV7-2; clone_size: NA; cdr3_nt: TGTGCCAGCAGCGGTGAGACAGAAGAGACCCAGTACTTC; cdr3_aa: CASSGETEETQYF
j_call: TRBJ1-5; d_call: TRBD1; v_call: TRBV11-3; clone_size: medium-sized; cdr3_nt: TGTGCCAGCAGGATGAGAGGACAGGGAAGGGATGGCAATCAGCCCCAGCATTTT; cdr3_aa: CASRMRGQGRDGNQPQHF
j_call: TRBJ2-6; d_call: NA; v_call: TRBV25-1; clone_size: NA; cdr3_nt: TGTGCCAGCAGTGAATGGCAGGCCTCTGGGGCCAACGTCCTGACTTTC; cdr3_aa: CASSEWQASGANVLTF
j_call: TRBJ1-6; d_call: TRBD1; v_call: TRBV6-1; clone_size: NA; cdr3_nt: TGTGCCAACAGCCGGGACAGGAGTGGATCACCCCTCCACTTT; cdr3_aa: CANSRDRSGSPLHF
j_call: TRBJ1-2; d_call: NA; v_call: TRBV6-5; clone_size: NA; cdr3_nt: TGTGCCAGCAGTACCCCAACAGGGAACTATGGCTACACCTTC; cdr3_aa: CASSTPTGNYGYTF
j_call: TRBJ2-7; d_call: NA; v_call: TRBV23-1; clone_size: NA; cdr3_nt: TGCGCCAGCAGTCAATTAGAGAACGAGCAGTACTTC; cdr3_aa: CASSQLENEQYF
j_call: TRBJ2-5; d_call: TRBD2; v_call: TRBV29-1; clone_size: few; cdr3_nt: TGCAGCGTTTCGCTAGCGGAAGAGACCCAGTACTTC; cdr3_aa: CSVSLAEETQYF
j_call: TRBJ1-1; d_call: NA; v_call: TRBV5-6; clone_size: NA; cdr3_nt: TGTGCCAGCAGCTTGGGAGAGGCCCGGAACACTGAAGCTTTCTTT; cdr3_aa: CASSLGEARNTEAFF
j_call: TRBJ2-7; d_call: NA; v_call: TRBV10-1; clone_size: NA; cdr3_nt: TGCGCCAGCAGTGAAAGCGTAACCTACGAGCAGTACTTC; cdr3_aa: CASSESVTYEQYF
j_call: TRBJ2-3; d_call: NA; v_call: TRBV27; clone_size: NA; cdr3_nt: TGTGCCAGCACCTCGGTCGGTGTCACAGATACGCAGTATTTT; cdr3_aa: CASTSVGVTDTQYF
j_call: TRBJ2-1; d_call: NA; v_call: TRBV11-3; clone_size: once; cdr3_nt: TGTGCCAGCAGCTCCCCCCAACAGGGAGGTGAGCAGTTCTTC; cdr3_aa: CASSSPQQGGEQFF
j_call: TRBJ1-1; d_call: TRBD1; v_call: TRBV30; clone_size: NA; cdr3_nt: TGTGCCTGGAGTTTGACAGGGGAAACTGAAGCTTTCTTT; cdr3_aa: CAWSLTGETEAFF
j_call: TRBJ2-1; d_call: TRBD1; v_call: TRBV5-1; clone_size: NA; cdr3_nt: TGCGCCAGCAGCCTAGGGACAGATTACAATGAGCAGTTCTTC; cdr3_aa: CASSLGTDYNEQFF
j_call: TRBJ2-2; d_call: NA; v_call: TRBV27; clone_size: NA; cdr3_nt: TGTGCCAGCAGTTTTACGGTGCGCACCGGGGAGCTGTTTTTT; cdr3_aa: CASSFTVRTGELFF
j_call: TRBJ2-7; d_call: TRBD1; v_call: TRBV15; clone_size: NA; cdr3_nt: TGTGCCACCAGCAGGGAGCGACAGGGGGCATACTACGAGCAGTACTTC; cdr3_aa: CATSRERQGAYYEQYF
j_call: TRBJ2-1; d_call: TRBD2; v_call: TRBV5-1; clone_size: NA; cdr3_nt: TGCGCCAGCTCCATGGGAGGGCCCTACAATGAGCAGTTCTTC; cdr3_aa: CASSMGGPYNEQFF
j_call: TRBJ2-7; d_call: TRBD2; v_call: TRBV28; clone_size: NA; cdr3_nt: TGTGCCAGCAGTTGGGGAGCGGGAGGGCCCGGCGAGCAGTACTTC; cdr3_aa: CASSWGAGGPGEQYF
j_call: TRBJ2-7; d_call: NA; v_call: TRBV7-2; clone_size: NA; cdr3_nt: TGTGCCAGCAGCTTGCACAGCCACTACGAGCAGTACTTC; cdr3_aa: CASSLHSHYEQYF
j_call: TRBJ2-5; d_call: TRBD2; v_call: TRBV11-2; clone_size: NA; cdr3_nt: TGTGCCAGCAGCTTGACTAGCGGTGGGGGGGAGACCCAGTACTTC; cdr3_aa: CASSLTSGGGETQYF
j_call: TRBJ2-1; d_call: TRBD1; v_call: TRBV29-1; clone_size: NA; cdr3_nt: TGCAGCGTTGAGGAAGGGGGCCCCTACAATGAGCAGTTCTTC; cdr3_aa: CSVEEGGPYNEQFF
j_call: TRBJ2-3; d_call: TRBD2; v_call: TRBV5-4; clone_size: NA; cdr3_nt: TGTGCCAGCAGCCCCGGACTAGCGGGAGTAGATACGCAGTATTTT; cdr3_aa: CASSPGLAGVDTQYF
j_call: TRBJ2-7; d_call: NA; v_call: TRBV5-6; clone_size: NA; cdr3_nt: TGTGCCAGCAGTTTTGGTGGGAGGTCCGCCTCCTACGAGCAGTACTTC; cdr3_aa: CASSFGGRSASYEQYF
j_call: TRBJ2-7; d_call: NA; v_call: TRBV27; clone_size: NA; cdr3_nt: TGTGCCAGCAGCATGGGGACCCCGCGACCCTACGAGCAGTACTTC; cdr3_aa: CASSMGTPRPYEQYF
j_call: TRBJ2-3; d_call: TRBD2; v_call: TRBV9; clone_size: NA; cdr3_nt: TGTGCCAGCGGCGGACTAGGGGTCAGCACAGATACGCAGTATTTT; cdr3_aa: CASGGLGVSTDTQYF
j_call: TRBJ2-7; d_call: NA; v_call: TRBV9; clone_size: NA; cdr3_nt: TGTGCCAGCAGCGTAGCTCAAGGAACCTACGAGCAGTACTTC; cdr3_aa: CASSVAQGTYEQYF
j_call: TRBJ2-7; d_call: TRBD1; v_call: TRBV5-4; clone_size: once; cdr3_nt: TGTGCCAGCAGCTTAGCACAGGGGGCTTACGAGCAGTACTTC; cdr3_aa: CASSLAQGAYEQYF
j_call: TRBJ1-5; d_call: NA; v_call: TRBV15; clone_size: NA; cdr3_nt: TGTGCCACCAGCATTGAGACGAAAAGGGATCAGCCCCAGCATTTT; cdr3_aa: CATSIETKRDQPQHF
j_call: TRBJ2-7; d_call: TRBD1; v_call: TRBV6-5; clone_size: NA; cdr3_nt: TGTGCCAGCAGTTACTCTGCGGACAGGGCCTACGAGCAGTACTTC; cdr3_aa: CASSYSADRAYEQYF
j_call: TRBJ1-1; d_call: TRBD1; v_call: TRBV28; clone_size: NA; cdr3_nt: TGTGCCAGCAGCCTTAATCCGACAGGGCACACTGAAGCTTTCTTT; cdr3_aa: CASSLNPTGHTEAFF
j_call: TRBJ2-7; d_call: NA; v_call: TRBV28; clone_size: NA; cdr3_nt: TGTGCCAGCGGTGGGGGAGGCTACGAGCAGTACTTC; cdr3_aa: CASGGGGYEQYF
j_call: TRBJ2-1; d_call: NA; v_call: TRBV27; clone_size: NA; cdr3_nt: TGTGCCAGCAGTTTCTCCCACTACAATGAGCAGTTCTTC; cdr3_aa: CASSFSHYNEQFF
j_call: TRBJ1-3; d_call: NA; v_call: TRBV15; clone_size: NA; cdr3_nt: TGTGCCACCAGCAGAGCCCGCGGGGGTCCCACCATATATTTT; cdr3_aa: CATSRARGGPTIYF
j_call: TRBJ1-5; d_call: NA; v_call: TRBV27; clone_size: NA; cdr3_nt: TGTGCCAGCACCCCCTCCGGGCCAGATAGCAATCAGCCCCAGCATTTT; cdr3_aa: CASTPSGPDSNQPQHF